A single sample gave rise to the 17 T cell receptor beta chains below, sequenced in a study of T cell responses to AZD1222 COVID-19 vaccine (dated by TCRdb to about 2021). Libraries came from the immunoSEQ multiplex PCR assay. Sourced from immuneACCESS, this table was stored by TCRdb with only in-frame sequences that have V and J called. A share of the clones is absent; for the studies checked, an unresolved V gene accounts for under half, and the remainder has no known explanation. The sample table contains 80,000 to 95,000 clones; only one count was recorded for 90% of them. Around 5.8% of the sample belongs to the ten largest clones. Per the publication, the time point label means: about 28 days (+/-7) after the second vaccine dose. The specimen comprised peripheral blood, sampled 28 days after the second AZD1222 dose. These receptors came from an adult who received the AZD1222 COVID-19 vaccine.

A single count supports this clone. The CDR3 nucleotides read TGTGCCAGCTCACTAGAGGGAGTGAACACTGAAGCTTTCTTT. It specifies CASSLEGVNTEAFF. V and J are TRBV18 and TRBJ1-1, with no clear D. Trimming cost V 4 bases and J 0 bases, with 9 bases left between them. Germline V lookup: CDR1 KGHSH, CDR2 LQKENI. This CDR3 contains 14 residues. The variable domain in full, completed from reference TRBV18 and TRBJ1-1, reads NAGVMQNPRHLVRRRGQEARLRCSPMKGHSHVYWYRQLPEEGLKFMVYLQKENIIDESGMPKERFSAEFPKEGPSILRIQQVVRGDSAAYFCASSLEGVNTEAFFGQGTRLTVV.

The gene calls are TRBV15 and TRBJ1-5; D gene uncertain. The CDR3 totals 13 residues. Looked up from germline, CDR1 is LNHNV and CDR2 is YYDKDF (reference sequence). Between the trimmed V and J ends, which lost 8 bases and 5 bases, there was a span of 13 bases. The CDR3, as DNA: TGTGCCACCGGGGAGGCCAGTTATCAGCCCCAGCATTTT. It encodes CATGEASYQPQHF.

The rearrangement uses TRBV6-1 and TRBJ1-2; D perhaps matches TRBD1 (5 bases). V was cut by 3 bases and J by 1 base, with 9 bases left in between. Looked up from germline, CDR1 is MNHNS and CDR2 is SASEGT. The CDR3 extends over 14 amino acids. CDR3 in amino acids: CASSEGGGNYGYTF. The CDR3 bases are TGTGCCAGCAGTGAGGGTGGGGGTAACTATGGCTACACCTTC.

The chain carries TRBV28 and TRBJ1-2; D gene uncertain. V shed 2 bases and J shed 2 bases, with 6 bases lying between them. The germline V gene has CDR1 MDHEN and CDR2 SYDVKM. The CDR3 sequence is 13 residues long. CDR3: CASSLGENYGYTF. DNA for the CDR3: TGTGCCAGCAGTTTAGGGGAAAACTATGGCTACACCTTC.

CDR3 nucleotide sequence: TGTGCCAGCAGTCAAATTGAGCAGTACTTC. Protein sequence: CASSQIEQYF. J is TRBJ2-7 and V is TRBV2; no clear D. CDR3 length: 10 residues. CDR1 and CDR2 (germline): SNHLY, FYNNEI. V lost 5 bases, J lost 7 bases, and 6 bases lay in between. The full variable domain, completed using reference TRBV2 and TRBJ2-7, is EPEVTQTPSHQVTQMGQEVILRCVPISNHLYFYWYRQILGQKVEFLVSFYNNEISEKSEIFDDQFSVERPDGSNFTLKIRSTKLEDSAMYFCASSQIEQYFGPGTRLTVT.

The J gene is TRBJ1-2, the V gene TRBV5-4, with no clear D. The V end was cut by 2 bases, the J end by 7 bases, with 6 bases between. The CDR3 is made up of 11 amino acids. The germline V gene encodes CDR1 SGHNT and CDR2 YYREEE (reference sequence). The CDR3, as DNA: TGTGCCAGCAGCTTCGCGGGTGGCTACACCTTC. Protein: CASSFAGGYTF.

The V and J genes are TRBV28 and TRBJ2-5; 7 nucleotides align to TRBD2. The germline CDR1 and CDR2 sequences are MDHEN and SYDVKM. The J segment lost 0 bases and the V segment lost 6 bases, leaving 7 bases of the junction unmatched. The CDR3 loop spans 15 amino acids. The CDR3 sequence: CASRPVAGYQETQYF. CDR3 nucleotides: TGTGCCAGCAGGCCCGTAGCGGGTTACCAAGAGACCCAGTACTTC. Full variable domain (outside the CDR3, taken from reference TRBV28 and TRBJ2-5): DVKVTQSSRYLVKRTGEKVFLECVQDMDHENMFWYRQDPGLGLRLIYFSYDVKMKEKGDIPEGYSVSREKKERFSLILESASTNQTSMYLCASRPVAGYQETQYFGPGTRLLVL.

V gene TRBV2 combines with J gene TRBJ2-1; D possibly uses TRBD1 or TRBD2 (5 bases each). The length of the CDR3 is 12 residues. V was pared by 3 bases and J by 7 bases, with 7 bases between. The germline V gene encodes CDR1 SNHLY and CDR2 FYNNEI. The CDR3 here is CASSDWGNEQFF. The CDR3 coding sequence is TGTGCCAGCAGTGATTGGGGGAATGAGCAGTTCTTC. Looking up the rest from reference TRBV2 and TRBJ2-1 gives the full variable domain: EPEVTQTPSHQVTQMGQEVILRCVPISNHLYFYWYRQILGQKVEFLVSFYNNEISEKSEIFDDQFSVERPDGSNFTLKIRSTKLEDSAMYFCASSDWGNEQFFGPGTRLTVL.

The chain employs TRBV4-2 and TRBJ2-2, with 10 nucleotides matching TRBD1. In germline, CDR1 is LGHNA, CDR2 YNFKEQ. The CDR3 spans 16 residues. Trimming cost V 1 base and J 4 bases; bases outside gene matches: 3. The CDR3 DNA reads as TGTGCCAGCAGCCAAGGGACAGGGGGGAGCACCGGGGAGCTGTTTTTT. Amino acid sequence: CASSQGTGGSTGELFF.

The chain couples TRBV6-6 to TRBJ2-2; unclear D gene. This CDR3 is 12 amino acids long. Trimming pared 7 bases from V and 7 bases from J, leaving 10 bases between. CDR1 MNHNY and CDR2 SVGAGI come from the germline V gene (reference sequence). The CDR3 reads CASTMEIGELFF. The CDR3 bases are TGTGCCAGCACCATGGAAATCGGGGAGCTGTTTTTT.

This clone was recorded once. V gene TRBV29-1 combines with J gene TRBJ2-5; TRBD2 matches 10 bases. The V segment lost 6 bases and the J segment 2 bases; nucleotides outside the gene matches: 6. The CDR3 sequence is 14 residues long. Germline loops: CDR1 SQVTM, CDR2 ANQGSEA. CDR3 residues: CSVVGLAEQETQYF. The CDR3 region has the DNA TGCAGCGTCGTTGGACTAGCGGAGCAAGAGACCCAGTACTTC.

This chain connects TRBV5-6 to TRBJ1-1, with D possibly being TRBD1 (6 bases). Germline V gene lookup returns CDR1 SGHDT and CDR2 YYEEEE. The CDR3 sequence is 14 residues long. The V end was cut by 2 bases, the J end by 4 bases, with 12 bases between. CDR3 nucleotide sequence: TGTGCCAGCAGCTTACAGGGAGGGAGCACTGAAGCTTTCTTT. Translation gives CASSLQGGSTEAFF. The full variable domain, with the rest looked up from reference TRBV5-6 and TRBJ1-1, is DAGVTQSPTHLIKTRGQQVTLRCSPKSGHDTVSWYQQALGQGPQFIFQYYEEEERQRGNFPDRFSGHQFPNYSSELNVNALLLGDSALYLCASSLQGGSTEAFFGQGTRLTVV.

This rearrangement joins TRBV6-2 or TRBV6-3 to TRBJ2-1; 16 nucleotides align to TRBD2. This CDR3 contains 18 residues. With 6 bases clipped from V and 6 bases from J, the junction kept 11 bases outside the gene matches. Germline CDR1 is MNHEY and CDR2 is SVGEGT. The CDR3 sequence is CASSQPGLAGGRVNEQFF. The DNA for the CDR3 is TGTGCCAGCAGCCAACCGGGACTAGCGGGGGGGCGGGTCAATGAGCAGTTCTTC.

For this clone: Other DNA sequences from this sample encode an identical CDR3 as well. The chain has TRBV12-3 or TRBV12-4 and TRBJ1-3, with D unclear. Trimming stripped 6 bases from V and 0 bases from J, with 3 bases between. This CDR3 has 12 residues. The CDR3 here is CASSPSGNTIYF. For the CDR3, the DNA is TGTGCCAGCAGCCCCTCTGGAAACACCATATATTTT.

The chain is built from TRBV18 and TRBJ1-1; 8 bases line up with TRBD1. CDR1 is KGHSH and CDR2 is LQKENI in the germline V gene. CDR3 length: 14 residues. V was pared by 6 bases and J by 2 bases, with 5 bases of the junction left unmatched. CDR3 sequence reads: CASSPTGDNTEAFF. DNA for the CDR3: TGTGCCAGCTCCCCGACAGGGGATAACACTGAAGCTTTCTTT.

CDR3 sequence reads: CASTSTGLTTGELFF. CDR3 bases: TGCGCCAGCACATCGACAGGGTTAACCACCGGGGAGCTGTTTTTT. V usage is TRBV5-1 and J usage is TRBJ2-2; 7 positions match TRBD1. Germline V gene lookup returns CDR1 SGHRS and CDR2 YFSETQ. With V trimmed by 6 bases and J by 4 bases, 9 bases remained unmatched. The CDR3 extends over 15 amino acids.

CDR3 in amino acids: CASSRDREDEKLFF. DNA of the CDR3: TGTGCCAGCAGCCGGGACAGGGAGGATGAAAAACTGTTTTTT. The V gene is TRBV7-9, the J gene TRBJ1-4; 9 positions match TRBD1. Germline trimming cut 5 bases from V and 6 bases from J; bases unmatched to any gene: 4. CDR3 length: 14 amino acids. The germline V gene has CDR1 SEHNR and CDR2 FQNEAQ (reference sequence).